The 8 T cell receptor beta chains below all came from one sample that was sequenced in a study of T cell responses to AZD1222 COVID-19 vaccine. Using immunoSEQ multiplex PCR, the repertoire was profiled, and TCRdb retains in-frame clones only, with some absent. Here the sample spans roughly 98,000 clones, roughly 92% being singletons. The source material was peripheral blood, sampled on day 0 of AZD1222 vaccination. These TCRs come from an adult in good health.

The chain recombines TRBV7-6 with TRBJ1-5, with unresolved D. There are 15 residues in the CDR3. The germline gives CDR1 SGHVS, CDR2 FNYEAQ. Trimming cost V 0 bases and J 2 bases, with 8 bases left between them. The CDR3 DNA sequence: TGTGCCAGCAGCTTAGCAGGGTCGGGCAATCAGCCCCAGCATTTT. Protein product: CASSLAGSGNQPQHF. The full variable domain, its missing parts supplied by reference TRBV7-6 and TRBJ1-5, is GAGVSQSPRYKVTKRGQDVALRCDPISGHVSLYWYRQALGQGPEFLTYFNYEAQQDKSGLPNDRFSAERPEGSISTLTIQRTEQRDSAMYRCASSLAGSGNQPQHFGDGTRLSIL.

V usage is TRBV6-5 and J usage is TRBJ1-1, with 7 positions matching TRBD1. Per the germline V gene, CDR1 is MNHEY and CDR2 is SVGAGI. J gave up 0 bases and V 6 bases, and 4 bases lay outside the gene matches. The CDR3 consists of 14 residues. The CDR3 spells CASSSTGLNTEAFF. CDR3 DNA: TGTGCCAGCAGCTCGACAGGGCTGAACACTGAAGCTTTCTTT.

The J gene is TRBJ2-1, the V gene TRBV9, with 9 nucleotides matching TRBD2. Germline V gives CDR1 SGDLS, CDR2 YYNGEE. The length of the CDR3 is 14 residues. The V segment lost 6 bases and the J segment 7 bases; nucleotides outside the gene matches: 8. CDR3 nucleotides: TGTGCCAGCACGGCGGGGGGGCCGGGTAATGAGCAGTTCTTC. Its protein is CASTAGGPGNEQFF.

As DNA, the CDR3 is TGTGCCAGTAGTTCTTTAGACAGGGGGATTTCTCAGCCCCAGCATTTT. Protein: CASSSLDRGISQPQHF. This chain joins TRBV19 and TRBJ1-5, with TRBD1 matching over 9 bases. V lost 5 bases and J lost 6; bases outside the gene matches: 11. The CDR3 sequence is 16 residues long. Germline loops: CDR1 LNHDA, CDR2 SQIVND (reference sequence).

This clone was observed a few times. The CDR3 DNA sequence: TGTGCCAGCCAGGAGACAGGGGGCAGTGGCTACACCTTC. It yields the protein CASQETGGSGYTF. J is TRBJ1-2 and V is TRBV19; 10 nucleotides agree with TRBD1. CDR1 LNHDA and CDR2 SQIVND come from the germline V gene (reference sequence). The CDR3 is 13 amino acids. The V and J ends lost 9 bases and 7 bases, in that order; junction bases with no gene match: 8.

Only one count was recorded for this clone. The chain couples TRBV19 to TRBJ1-1; TRBD1 agrees at 7 bases. The CDR3 has 16 residues. J was trimmed by 0 bases and V by 4 bases; bases with no gene match: 8. Per the germline V gene, CDR1 is LNHDA and CDR2 is SQIVND (reference sequence). For the CDR3, the DNA is TGTGCCAGTAGTACTCTAGTTGACAGGGTGAACACTGAAGCTTTCTTT. As protein: CASSTLVDRVNTEAFF.

The chain is built from TRBV6-5 and TRBJ2-2; weak D call: TRBD2 (5 bases). V lost 0 bases, J lost 5 bases, and 10 bases lay in between. The CDR3 sequence is 15 residues long. Looked up from germline, CDR1 is MNHEY and CDR2 is SVGAGI. The CDR3 DNA reads as TGTGCCAGCAGTTACTCCCGCCGGGAAACCGGGGAGCTGTTTTTT. Its translation is CASSYSRRETGELFF.

This chain connects TRBV5-1 to TRBJ2-1; 7 bases agree with TRBD2. The V and J ends lost 1 base and 5 bases, in that order; junction bases with no gene match: 9. Germline-derived CDR1 and CDR2 are SGHRS and YFSETQ. The CDR3 is 16 amino acids. CDR3 amino acids: CASSLPGLADNNEQFF. The CDR3 bases are TGCGCCAGCAGCTTGCCGGGGCTAGCGGACAACAATGAGCAGTTCTTC.